Sequencing of this TCR beta chain was carried out in a study of T cell repertoires in cytomegalovirus infection. Study-level information: CMV epitopes in the study were HLA-C-restricted (recently identified) and HLA-B-restricted (well studied).

To note about this clonotype: Its antigen is still unknown.

TCRdb reprocessed the reads via MiXCR and lists one record per CDR3 protein. Of some 270,000 distinct CDR3 sequences in the sample, around 20% were seen once. V lost 7 bases to trimming and J lost 3 bases; unmatched junction nucleotides: 9. The CDR3 consists of 14 residues. Germline V gives CDR1 MDHEN, CDR2 SYDVKM. This rearrangement joins TRBV28 to TRBJ2-7, with 7 bases identical to TRBD2. The source material was cultured PBMCs, sampled from culture after CMV antigen stimulation. This TCR was sampled from a human donor in good health (CMV status not recorded). Some clones in this sample may be carry-over from other donors' samples. Written as DNA, the CDR3 is TGTGCCAGCATGTTGGGGGGGAGAGACTACGAGCAGTACTTC. Protein: CASMLGGRDYEQYF.